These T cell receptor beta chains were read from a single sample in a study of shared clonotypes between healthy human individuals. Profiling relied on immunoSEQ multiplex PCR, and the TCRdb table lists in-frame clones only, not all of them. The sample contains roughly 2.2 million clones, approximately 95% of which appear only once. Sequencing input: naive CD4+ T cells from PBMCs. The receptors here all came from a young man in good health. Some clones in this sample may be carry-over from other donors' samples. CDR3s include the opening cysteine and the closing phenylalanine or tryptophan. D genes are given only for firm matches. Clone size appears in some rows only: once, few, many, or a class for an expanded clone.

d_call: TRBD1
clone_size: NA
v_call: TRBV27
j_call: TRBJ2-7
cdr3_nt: TGTGCCAGCAGTTGGGGGACAGGGGGGTGCGAGCAGTACTTC
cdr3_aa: CASSWGTGGCEQYF

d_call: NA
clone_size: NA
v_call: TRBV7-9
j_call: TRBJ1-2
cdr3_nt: TGTGCCAGCAGCTTAGGAGGGACGGGAGGCTACACCTTC
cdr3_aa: CASSLGGTGGYTF

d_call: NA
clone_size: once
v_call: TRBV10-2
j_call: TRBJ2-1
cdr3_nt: TGCGCCAGCGATGGGGCGGGCCTCTCCTACAATGAGCAGTTCTTC
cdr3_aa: CASDGAGLSYNEQFF

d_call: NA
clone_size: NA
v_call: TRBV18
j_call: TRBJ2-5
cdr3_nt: TGTGCCAGCTCACCTTTACGAGGGGAGACCCAGTACTTC
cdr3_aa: CASSPLRGETQYF

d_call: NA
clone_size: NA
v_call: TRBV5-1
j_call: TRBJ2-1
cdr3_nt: TGCGCCAGCAGCCTGGGCTCCAGTTACAATGAGCAGTTCTTC
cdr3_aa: CASSLGSSYNEQFF

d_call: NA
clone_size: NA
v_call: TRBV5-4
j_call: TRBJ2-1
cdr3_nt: TGTGCCAGCAGCACTACTAGCTCGTACAATGAGCAGTTCTTC
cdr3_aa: CASSTTSSYNEQFF

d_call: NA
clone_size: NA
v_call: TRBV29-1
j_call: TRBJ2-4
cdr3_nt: TGCAGCGTTGATGCACCGGGAGCCATTCAGTACTTC
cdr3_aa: CSVDAPGAIQYF

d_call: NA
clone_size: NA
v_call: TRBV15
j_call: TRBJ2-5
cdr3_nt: TGTGCCACCAGCAGAGAAAGTGAGACTCAGTACTTC
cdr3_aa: CATSRESETQYF

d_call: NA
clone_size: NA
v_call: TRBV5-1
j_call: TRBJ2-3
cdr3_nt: TGCGCCAGCAGCTTCCAATCCCCCACAGATACGCAGTATTTT
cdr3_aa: CASSFQSPTDTQYF

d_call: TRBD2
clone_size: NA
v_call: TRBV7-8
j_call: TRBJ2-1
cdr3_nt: TGTGCCAGCAGCTTACCTAGCGGGAGCGAGAATTACAATGAGCAGTTCTTC
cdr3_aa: CASSLPSGSENYNEQFF

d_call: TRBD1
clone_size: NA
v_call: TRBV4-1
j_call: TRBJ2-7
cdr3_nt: TGCGCCAGCAGCCAGCCGGGACAGGCGTACGAGCAGTACTTC
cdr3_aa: CASSQPGQAYEQYF

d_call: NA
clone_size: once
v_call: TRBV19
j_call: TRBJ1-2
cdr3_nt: TGTGCCAGTAGTATAGTCGGGGGCTCATATGGCTACACCTTC
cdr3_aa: CASSIVGGSYGYTF

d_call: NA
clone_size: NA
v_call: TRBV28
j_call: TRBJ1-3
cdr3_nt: TGTGCCAGCAGCCTCGGGGGCGGGACCTCCATATATTTT
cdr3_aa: CASSLGGGTSIYF